Here is one T cell receptor (beta chain) with its context. Its antigen remains unknown. Both 60 Vbeta primers and 13 Jbeta primers went into the PCR. Sequenced by immunoSEQ multiplex PCR; TCRdb stores in-frame clones only, minus some. Of some 150,000 clones listed, 65% to 85% are singletons. These data are taken from a study of cytomegalovirus exposure and HLA in healthy donors. Study details: Of 300 to 450 genotyped donors, roughly 86% clustered with self-reported Caucasian donors. Findings of the study overall: The HLA-A and HLA-B alleles of most subjects were reportedly predicted accurately from TCR beta sequences.

The CDR3 runs 16 residues. CDR1 is SGHTA, CDR2 FQGNSA, per germline. V shed 5 bases, J shed 1 base, and the junction held 6 bases outside the gene matches. V and J are TRBV7-2 and TRBJ2-5; 11 bases are a match to TRBD2. The origin of this receptor is a woman in her forties or fifties in good health and CMV-seropositive. Input material: PBMCs. CDR3 DNA sequence: TGTGCCAGCAGCCTGCTGGGGACTAGCGGCCAAGAGACCCAGTACTTC. Its translation: CASSLLGTSGQETQYF. Full variable domain (remainder filled in from reference TRBV7-2 and TRBJ2-5): GAGVSQSPSNKVTEKGKDVELRCDPISGHTALYWYRQSLGQGLEFLIYFQGNSAPDKSGLPSDRFSAERTGGSVSTLTIQRTQQEDSAVYLCASSLLGTSGQETQYFGPGTRLLVL.